These 2 T cell receptor beta chains were all obtained from the same sample, sequenced in a study of OX40 agonist ivuxolimab in advanced cancers. Libraries were prepared by immunoSEQ multiplex PCR; TCRdb keeps only in-frame clonotypes and omits some of them. The sample includes tens of thousands of clones, more than 90% of them seen just once. The source was CD4+ or CD8+ T cells sorted from blood, collected in a trial of the OX40 agonist ivuxolimab. Every receptor here comes from an adult with an advanced solid tumor such as melanoma, head and neck, liver or kidney cancer.

V gene TRBV5-6 combines with J gene TRBJ2-2, with TRBD2 matching 10 bases. With 1 base clipped from V and 5 bases from J, the junction kept 5 bases outside the gene matches. Germline-derived CDR1 and CDR2 are SGHDT and YYEEEE. The CDR3 has 16 amino acids. The CDR3 DNA reads as TGTGCCAGCAGCTTGACACTAGCGGGGTTTACCGGGGAGCTGTTTTTT. Residues: CASSLTLAGFTGELFF.

The chain uses TRBV16 and TRBJ1-3; D unclear. Deletions cut 0 bases from V and 0 bases from J, with 9 bases between. The CDR3 is 16 residues long. The germline V gene has CDR1 KGHSY and CDR2 FQNENV. The CDR3 nucleotides are TGTGCCAGCAGCCAATCGACGGGGTACTCTGGAAACACCATATATTTT. It codes for CASSQSTGYSGNTIYF.